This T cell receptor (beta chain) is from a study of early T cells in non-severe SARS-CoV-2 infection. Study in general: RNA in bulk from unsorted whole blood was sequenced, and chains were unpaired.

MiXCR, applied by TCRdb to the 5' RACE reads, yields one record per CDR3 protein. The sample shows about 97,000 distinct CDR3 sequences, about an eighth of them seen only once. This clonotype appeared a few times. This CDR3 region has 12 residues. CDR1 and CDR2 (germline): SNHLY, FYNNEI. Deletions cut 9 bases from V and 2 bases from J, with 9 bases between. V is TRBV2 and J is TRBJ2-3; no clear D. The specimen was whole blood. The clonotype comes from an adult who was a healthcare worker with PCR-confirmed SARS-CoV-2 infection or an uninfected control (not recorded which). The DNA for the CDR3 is TGTGCCAGACCGGGCCACACAGATACGCAGTATTTT. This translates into CARPGHTDTQYF.